A selection of T cell receptor beta chains follows, all from one sample in a study of CD8 T cells in Susac syndrome. TCRdb fed the immunoSEQ multiplex PCR reads into MiXCR, producing one record per CDR3 protein. The table records roughly 190,000 distinct CDR3 sequences, more than 85% of them present only once. Sequenced input: CD8+ T cells from PBMCs. These receptors were collected from a human donor with Susac syndrome. The conserved cysteine and the conserved F or W are not part of the CDR3 here.

v_gene: TRBV29-1
j_gene: TRBJ2-1
CDR3aa: SVGFGVGGTLMVF

v_gene: TRBV5-6
j_gene: TRBJ2-7
CDR3aa: ASSPVSVSDEQY

v_gene: TRBV2
j_gene: TRBJ2-7
CDR3aa: ASVEGLADIYEQY

v_gene: TRBV9
j_gene: TRBJ1-1
CDR3aa: ASTSGGMNTEAF

v_gene: TRBV5-1
j_gene: TRBJ1-1
CDR3aa: ASSDQQGLDTEAF

v_gene: TRBV4-2
j_gene: TRBJ2-7
CDR3aa: ASSQEAWSSSYEQY

v_gene: TRBV9
j_gene: TRBJ2-5
CDR3aa: ASSVAAGGLETQY

v_gene: TRBV30
j_gene: TRBJ2-2
CDR3aa: AWTSGGAAGGELF

v_gene: TRBV29-1
j_gene: TRBJ2-7
CDR3aa: SVLEGRTHEQY

v_gene: TRBV7-9
j_gene: TRBJ2-1
CDR3aa: ASSLSGLAGGLIGNEQF

v_gene: TRBV28
j_gene: TRBJ1-1
CDR3aa: ASRPLIRRGDTEAF

v_gene: TRBV20-1
j_gene: TRBJ1-1
CDR3aa: SARDPGQGNTEAF

v_gene: TRBV4-2
j_gene: TRBJ1-2
CDR3aa: ASSQDPLGFPYGYT

v_gene: TRBV6-5
j_gene: TRBJ1-1
CDR3aa: ASSRQGLNTEAF

v_gene: TRBV7-7
j_gene: TRBJ2-5
CDR3aa: ASSPTGTLEETQY

v_gene: TRBV6-1
j_gene: TRBJ2-1
CDR3aa: ASSELLKGSTLLF

v_gene: TRBV5-1
j_gene: TRBJ2-7
CDR3aa: ASSLAGQGNEQY

v_gene: TRBV7-2
j_gene: TRBJ1-5
CDR3aa: ASSEFFDQPQH

v_gene: TRBV24-1
j_gene: TRBJ2-1
CDR3aa: ATSDLPSGHNEQF

v_gene: TRBV18
j_gene: TRBJ2-5
CDR3aa: ASSPPVLAKETQY

v_gene: TRBV4-1
j_gene: TRBJ1-2
CDR3aa: ASSQDRSLNGYT

v_gene: TRBV5-4
j_gene: TRBJ2-3
CDR3aa: ASSRRLAGEGDTQY

v_gene: TRBV4-1
j_gene: TRBJ2-3
CDR3aa: ASSPINGRVLVDTQY

v_gene: TRBV4-1
j_gene: TRBJ1-2
CDR3aa: ASSQESPESHYGYT

v_gene: TRBV20-1
j_gene: TRBJ2-1
CDR3aa: SALGTSGTHEQF

v_gene: TRBV2
j_gene: TRBJ2-5
CDR3aa: ASSELGLNREETQY

v_gene: TRBV19
j_gene: TRBJ2-1
CDR3aa: ASSIRLARRNEQF

v_gene: TRBV5-1
j_gene: TRBJ1-2
CDR3aa: ASSRDGNNYGYT

v_gene: TRBV15
j_gene: TRBJ2-7
CDR3aa: ATSRTAVSYEQY

v_gene: TRBV28
j_gene: TRBJ1-5
CDR3aa: ASRARGGNQPQH

v_gene: TRBV25-1
j_gene: TRBJ1-4
CDR3aa: ASSEFRATDNEKLF

v_gene: TRBV25-1
j_gene: TRBJ2-7
CDR3aa: ASSDVMGQGSDEQY

v_gene: TRBV3-1
j_gene: TRBJ2-1
CDR3aa: ASRPSSGEYNEQF

v_gene: TRBV4-1
j_gene: TRBJ2-2
CDR3aa: ASSPISGSLVGANTGELF

v_gene: TRBV6-2/TRBV6-3
j_gene: TRBJ1-3
CDR3aa: ASSYRGHGNTIY

v_gene: TRBV12-3/TRBV12-4
j_gene: TRBJ2-7
CDR3aa: ASSGQEIPYEQY

v_gene: TRBV14
j_gene: TRBJ1-1
CDR3aa: ASSPYWGQGAEAF

v_gene: TRBV11-2
j_gene: TRBJ2-7
CDR3aa: ASSRGTGLYEQY

v_gene: TRBV7-2
j_gene: TRBJ1-5
CDR3aa: ASSLARSIFQPQH

v_gene: TRBV3-1
j_gene: TRBJ1-4
CDR3aa: ASSQEQPPAAVKGNEKLF

v_gene: TRBV27
j_gene: TRBJ1-5
CDR3aa: ASSLAHSNQPQH

v_gene: TRBV9
j_gene: TRBJ2-2
CDR3aa: ASSAGGSGGAPGELF

v_gene: TRBV29-1
j_gene: TRBJ2-3
CDR3aa: SVVVLAGGLSSY

v_gene: TRBV30
j_gene: TRBJ2-7
CDR3aa: AWSRQGAIRNYEQY

v_gene: TRBV20-1
j_gene: TRBJ1-2
CDR3aa: SARAQGQVGGYT

v_gene: TRBV30
j_gene: TRBJ1-1
CDR3aa: AWTARGRLKEAF

v_gene: TRBV6-6
j_gene: TRBJ2-1
CDR3aa: ASSDLQGTNNEQF

v_gene: TRBV2
j_gene: TRBJ2-1
CDR3aa: ASSETDRGWEQF

v_gene: TRBV7-2
j_gene: TRBJ1-2
CDR3aa: ASSLEGLYNGYT

v_gene: TRBV2
j_gene: TRBJ2-7
CDR3aa: ASSEEEDSHSTDKVYEQY

v_gene: TRBV27
j_gene: TRBJ1-2
CDR3aa: ASSSNHYGYT

v_gene: TRBV14
j_gene: TRBJ2-1
CDR3aa: ASSLGQEQF

v_gene: TRBV29-1
j_gene: TRBJ1-4
CDR3aa: SVTGDYNEKLF

v_gene: TRBV11-2
j_gene: TRBJ2-5
CDR3aa: ASSLTGGQVYQETQY

v_gene: TRBV7-9
j_gene: TRBJ2-1
CDR3aa: ASSGGPLMIYNEQF

v_gene: TRBV29-1
j_gene: TRBJ1-1
CDR3aa: SAERGDGTEAF